The clone carrying this T cell receptor (beta chain) was seen only a few times. Its specificity is unknown. According to the study, genomic DNA was the template for TCR beta VDJ and CDR3 profiling. TCRdb itself ran the reads through MiXCR, one entry per CDR3 protein. The sample contains roughly 250,000 distinct CDR3 sequences, 40% to 50% of which appear only once. The sample originates from a study of CD8+CD57+ T cells in acquired aplastic anemia. Study-wide background: Sorted CD4+ and CD8+ cells yielded DNA averaging around 3.5 ug.

This CDR3 has 13 amino acids. Germline lookup yields CDR1 SGHVS and CDR2 FQNEAQ. V was trimmed by 6 bases and J by 7 bases, leaving 10 bases between them. Overall study findings and caveats: Sharing between patients and controls was observed for about 27 CD8+ CDR3 sequences.

The sequenced patients had an expansion of CD8+CD57+ cells seen by flow cytometry. Patients uniformly had severe acquired aplastic anemia. The origin of this receptor is a human donor with aplastic anemia. The sequenced sample consisted of sorted CD4+, CD8+, or CD8+CD57+ T cells (not recorded which) from PBMCs. The V call is TRBV7-8, the J call TRBJ1-6; D may be TRBD1 (6 bases). CDR3 sequence (DNA): TGTGCCAGCAGGATGGACAGCAATTCACCCCTCCACTTT. Amino acids: CASRMDSNSPLHF.